These T cell receptor beta chains were read from a single sample in a study of cytomegalovirus exposure and HLA in healthy donors. Sequencing used immunoSEQ multiplex PCR; TCRdb keeps in-frame clones, though not all of them. The data contain 150,000 to 200,000 clones, 76% of them singletons. The sequencing input was PBMCs. The receptors were gathered from a male donor in good health and CMV-seronegative. The CDR3 runs from the conserved cysteine through the conserved F or W. Fields, in order: J gene, CDR3 length, V gene, clone size, CDR3 protein. A clone size is listed for some rows: how often the clone was seen (once, few, many), or a class if it is expanded.

>TRBJ2-7|18|TRBV21-1|few
CASSIRLAGGPLNYEQYF
>TRBJ2-1|15|TRBV30|NA
CAWSAPPRTRHEQFF
>TRBJ1-6|13|TRBV27|NA
CASRGTYNSPLHF
>TRBJ2-5|15|TRBV6-1|few
CASSEKDGGAETQYF
>TRBJ1-2|14|TRBV19|few
CASSTWDSFRGYTF
>TRBJ2-2|15|TRBV7-2|NA
CASSLDRVETGELFF
>TRBJ1-4|15|TRBV4-1|NA
CASSPGGRTNEKLFF
>TRBJ1-5|17|TRBV5-8|NA
CASSATGGAGGNQPQHF
>TRBJ1-3|13|TRBV6-1|NA
CASRQGSGNTIYF
>TRBJ2-1|15|TRBV6-5|NA
CASSYVYPPSDEQFF
>TRBJ2-3|15|TRBV7-7|NA
CASSLGHTGTDTQYF
>TRBJ2-1|15|TRBV21-1|NA
CASSKGLPSVDEQFF
>TRBJ2-7|15|TRBV23-1|NA
CASSQNAGTGFEQYF
>TRBJ2-7|14|TRBV9|once
CASSQREVGYEQYF
>TRBJ2-3|15|TRBV28|NA
CASSGLAESTDTQYF
>TRBJ2-2|15|TRBV6-6|NA
CASSLGTINTGELFF
>TRBJ1-1|16|TRBV4-3|NA
CASSRGQFSGSTEAFF
>TRBJ2-7|15|TRBV10-3|NA
CAISGSILAEFEQYF
>TRBJ2-7|18|TRBV11-2|NA
CASSLSAGLAGGAYEQYF
>TRBJ2-2|16|TRBV5-1|NA
CASSFKDRGLTGELFF
>TRBJ2-7|15|TRBV28|NA
CASSLILGQSYEQYF
>TRBJ2-5|18|TRBV4-3|NA
CASSQDRASGRAGETQYF
>TRBJ2-6|15|TRBV4-1|NA
CASSLRGSGANVLTF
>TRBJ2-7|16|TRBV4-2|NA
CASSQDIKGAEYEQYF
>TRBJ1-1|15|TRBV4-2|few
CASSQRDILNTEAFF
>TRBJ2-5|14|TRBV13|few
CASSLRGLGETQYF
>TRBJ1-3|13|TRBV6-6|NA
CASTPVIGAAIYF
>TRBJ2-1|14|TRBV10-3|NA
CAISGAGTTNEQFF
>TRBJ1-6|16|TRBV10-3|NA
CAISESGQEYNSPLHF
>TRBJ2-1|19|TRBV7-4|few
CASSLWVPEAGESYNEQFF
>TRBJ2-3|17|TRBV4-1|NA
CASSQSTRLAGTDTQYF
>TRBJ1-1|12|TRBV19|NA
CASSVQGTEAFF
>TRBJ2-5|15|TRBV6-1|NA
CASSRLAGGLETQYF
>TRBJ2-3|15|TRBV7-3|NA
CASSFQGASGDTQYF
>TRBJ1-1|13|TRBV4-1|NA
CASSQAGNTEAFF
>TRBJ2-7|17|TRBV18|NA
CASSPPTGGTGFYEQYF
>TRBJ1-5|14|TRBV28|NA
CASSRGGGESSQHF